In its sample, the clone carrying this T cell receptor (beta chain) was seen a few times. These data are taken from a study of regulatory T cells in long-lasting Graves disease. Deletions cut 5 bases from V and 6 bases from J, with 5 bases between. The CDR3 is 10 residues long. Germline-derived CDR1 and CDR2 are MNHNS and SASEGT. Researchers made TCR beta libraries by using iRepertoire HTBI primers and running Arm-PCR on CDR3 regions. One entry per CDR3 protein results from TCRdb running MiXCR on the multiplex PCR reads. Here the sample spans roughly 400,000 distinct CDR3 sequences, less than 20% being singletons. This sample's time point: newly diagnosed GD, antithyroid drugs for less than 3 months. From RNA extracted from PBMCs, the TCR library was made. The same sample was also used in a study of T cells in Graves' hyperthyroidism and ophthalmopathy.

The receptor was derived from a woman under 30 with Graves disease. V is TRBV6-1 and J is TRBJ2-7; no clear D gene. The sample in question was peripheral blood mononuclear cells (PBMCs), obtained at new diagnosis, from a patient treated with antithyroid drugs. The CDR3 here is CASSRAEQYF. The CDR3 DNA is TGTGCCAGCAGTAGAGCCGAGCAGTACTTC.